What follows describes a single T cell receptor beta chain. What it binds is unknown. The entry originates in a study of T-cell reconstitution after alpha-beta-depleted transplantation in children. Study-wide points: Expanded graft clones, several hundred of them, were reportedly the source of alpha-beta T cells about two months after transplant. When one year had passed after transplant, most T-cell counts and diversity came from newly produced T cells. At day 60, the high TCRbeta diversity found in some patients originated from recipient T cells and thymic progenitors that had survived.

Unique molecular identifiers were used in preparing the TCRbeta library. Each CDR3 protein gets one entry after TCRdb re-called the PCR reads with MiXCR. This sample has hundreds of thousands of distinct CDR3 sequences, with approximately 12% found just once. The sequence derives from a male patient between 5 and 17 years old who had a stem cell transplant for acute myeloid leukemia, so the T cells may come from the graft donor. This sample comprised PBMCs, mostly from graft donor cells, obtained 360 days after TCRalphabeta/CD19-depleted stem cell transplant.

The CDR3 protein is CASRLGQGFYEQYF. The CDR3 DNA sequence: TGTGCCAGCAGACTAGGACAGGGATTCTACGAGCAGTACTTC. The rearrangement joins TRBV12-3 or TRBV12-4 to TRBJ2-7, with 8 bases lining up with TRBD1. The CDR3 length is 14 residues. J gave up 3 bases and V 6 bases, and 7 bases lay outside the gene matches.